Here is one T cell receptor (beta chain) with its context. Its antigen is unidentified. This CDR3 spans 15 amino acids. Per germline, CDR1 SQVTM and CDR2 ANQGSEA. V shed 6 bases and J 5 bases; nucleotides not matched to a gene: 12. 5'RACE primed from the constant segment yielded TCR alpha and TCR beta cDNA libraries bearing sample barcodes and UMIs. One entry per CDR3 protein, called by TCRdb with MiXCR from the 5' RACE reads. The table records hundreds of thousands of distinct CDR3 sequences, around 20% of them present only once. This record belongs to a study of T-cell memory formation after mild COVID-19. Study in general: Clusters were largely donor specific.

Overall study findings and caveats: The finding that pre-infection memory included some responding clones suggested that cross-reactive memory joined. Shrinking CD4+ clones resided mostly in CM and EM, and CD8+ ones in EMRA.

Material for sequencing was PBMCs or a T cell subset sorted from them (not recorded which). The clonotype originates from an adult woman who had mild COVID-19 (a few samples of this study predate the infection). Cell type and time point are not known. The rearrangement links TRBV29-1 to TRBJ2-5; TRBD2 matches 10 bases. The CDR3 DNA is TGCAGCGTCTCCGGGACTAGCGATTGGAGCGAGACCCAGTACTTC. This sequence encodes CSVSGTSDWSETQYF.